These 21 T cell receptor beta chains were sequenced from one sample in a study of molecular identifiers for immune sequencing clone quantification. A single record per CDR3 protein comes from TCRdb applying MiXCR to the PCR reads. Of some 590,000 distinct CDR3 sequences in the sample, roughly 23% were seen once. Sequencing input: naive CD8+ T cells from blood, with Jurkat cell RNA spiked in. Subset denoted: FACS-sorted CD8+CD4-CCR7+CD45RA+ naive T cells. Source of these receptors: a human donor in good health. Some libraries in this study had Jurkat cell RNA spiked in.

In regard to this clonotype: A single base separates this from a much larger clone, so it may be a read error. This chain connects TRBV7-9 to TRBJ2-4; no reliable D call. CDR3 length: 14 residues. In germline, CDR1 is SEHNR, CDR2 FQNEAQ (reference sequence). CDR3 in amino acids: CASSSAPGLDIRYF. The CDR3 nucleotides read TGTGCCAGCAGCTCGGCGCCTGGTCTAGACATTCGGTACTTC. Supplemented by reference TRBV7-9 and TRBJ2-4, the full variable domain reads DTGVSQNPRHKITKRGQNVTFRCDPISEHNRLYWYRQTLGQGPEFLTYFQNEAQLEKSRLLSDRFSAERPKGSFSTLEIQRTEQGDSAMYLCASSSAPGLDIRYFGAGTRLSVL.

The J gene is TRBJ1-4, the V gene TRBV6-1; D unclear. V was pared by 2 bases and J by 5 bases, with 12 bases between. Germline V gene sequence: CDR1 MNHNS, CDR2 SASEGT. The CDR3 runs 15 residues. The CDR3 loop reads CASSEIGQTNEKLFF. As DNA, the CDR3 is TGTGCCAGCAGTGAAATCGGTCAGACGAATGAAAAACTGTTTTTT.

In regard to this clonotype: This may arise from a read error, as a much more abundant clone is one base away. V and J are TRBV5-8 and TRBJ2-3; 7 bases match TRBD2. This CDR3 spans 15 amino acids. Looked up from germline, CDR1 is SGHTS and CDR2 is YDEGEE. The CDR3 loop is CASSSGLTYTATQYF. The CDR3 DNA reads as TGTGCCAGCAGCTCGGGACTAACTTACACAGCTACGCAGTATTTT.

J is TRBJ2-7 and V is TRBV12-3 or TRBV12-4; D gene ambiguous. The CDR3 totals 13 residues. The V end was cut by 6 bases, the J end by 5 bases, with 14 bases between. In DNA, the CDR3 is TGTGCCAGCAGCTCCAAAGGCGGCGACGAGCAGTACTTC. It codes for CASSSKGGDEQYF.

Remarks on this clonotype: A much larger clone sits a single nucleotide away, making a read error possible. This chain joins TRBV5-4 and TRBJ2-5; D ambiguous. The V end was cut by 4 bases, the J end by 3 bases, with 16 bases between. This CDR3 is 15 amino acids long. CDR1 SGHNT and CDR2 YYREEE come from the germline V gene (reference sequence). The CDR3 spells CASSLMGIVKETQYF. The CDR3 bases are TGTGCCAGCAGCCTCATGGGGATTGTCAAAGAGACCCAGTACTTC.

The table lists this clonotype with a few counts. The chain couples TRBV6-1 to TRBJ1-5; possibly TRBD1 for D (5 bases). The CDR3 has 18 amino acids. The V gene's germline CDR1 is MNHNS and CDR2 SASEGT. Trimming stripped 7 bases from V and 0 bases from J, with 22 bases between. This CDR3 reads CASKYPGPNPYSNQPQHF. In nucleotides, the CDR3 is TGTGCCAGCAAGTACCCGGGACCGAACCCTTATAGCAATCAGCCCCAGCATTTT.

This clonotype occurred a few times. The V call is TRBV14, the J call TRBJ1-2, with 7 bases aligning to TRBD1. The CDR3 runs 17 residues. Germline V gene sequence: CDR1 SGHDN, CDR2 FVKESK. The V segment lost 0 bases and the J segment 4 bases; nucleotides outside the gene matches: 11. The DNA for the CDR3 is TGTGCCAGCAGCCAAGATCCGGGACAGTCGTGGGGCTATGGCTACACCTTC. This encodes CASSQDPGQSWGYGYTF.

Note on this clonotype: Germline and junction disagree at one end, which may indicate a read error. The rearrangement joins TRBV11-2 to TRBJ2-3; D assignment may be TRBD1 or TRBD2 (5 bases each). CDR3 size: 16 residues. From germline, CDR1 is SGHAT and CDR2 FQNNGV. The CDR3 DNA reads TGTGCCCGCAGCTTAGGGACCCAAAGGGGTACAGATACGCCGTATTTT. Protein sequence: CARSLGTQRGTDTPYF.

This clonotype was observed a few times. Since a much larger clone is just one base distant, this may be a read error. V usage is TRBV5-1 and J usage is TRBJ2-3; the D is unclear. Trimming took 1 base from V and 0 from J, leaving 9 bases between them. Germline V gene sequence: CDR1 SGHRS, CDR2 YFSETQ. The CDR3 consists of 15 residues. CDR3: CASSLSQTSTDTQYF. Here the CDR3 DNA reads TGCGCCAGCAGCTTGTCGCAGACTAGCACAGATACGCAGTATTTT.

This clonotype was recorded a few times. The chain combines TRBV4-1 with TRBJ2-1, with TRBD1 as a possible D gene (6 bases). From germline, CDR1 is MGHRA and CDR2 YSYEKL. Trimming removed 2 bases at V and 9 bases at J, with 17 bases between. The CDR3 is 15 amino acids. The CDR3 DNA is TGCGCCAGCAGCCAACTGGCGGGTGGGGGCGGTGAGCAGTTCTTC. It codes for CASSQLAGGGGEQFF.

This clonotype was detected ten times or more. A junction end diverges from the germline sequence, so it may reflect a read error. The rearrangement links TRBV2 to TRBJ2-1; D is unresolved. The germline V gene encodes CDR1 SNHLY and CDR2 FYNNEI. The CDR3 covers 11 residues. The CDR3 loop reads CASSDLVRWVF. For the CDR3, the DNA is TGTGCCAGCAGTGACTTGGTCCGTTGGGTCTTC.

In the case of this clonotype: A single base separates this from a much larger clone, so it may be a read error. The chain joins TRBV4-2 to TRBJ2-7; unclear D gene. The CDR3 length is 13 residues. Per germline, CDR1 LGHNA and CDR2 YNFKEQ. The CDR3 sequence is CASSQEALYAQYF. The CDR3 DNA is TGTGCCAGCAGCCAAGAGGCCCTCTACGCGCAGTACTTC.

The count of this clonotype is one. One base away lies a much larger clone, so this may be a sequencing read error. The gene calls are TRBV28 and TRBJ1-1, with D perhaps TRBD1 (5 bases). This CDR3 is built from 15 residues. Looked up from germline, CDR1 is MDHEN and CDR2 is SYDVKM. The chain's CDR3 is CASSFSAAPGTVAFF. CDR3 sequence (DNA): TGTGCCAGCAGTTTTTCAGCCGCCCCTGGGACTGTAGCTTTCTTT.

This clonotype showed up many times. The chain carries TRBV19 and TRBJ2-1, with unresolved D. Deletions cut 9 bases from V and 1 base from J, with 16 bases between. The CDR3 totals 15 residues. Looked up from germline, CDR1 is LNHDA and CDR2 is SQIVND (reference sequence). The CDR3 protein is CASSLGTGSYNEQFF. CDR3 in DNA: TGTGCCAGCAGCTTGGGTACCGGGTCCTACAATGAGCAGTTCTTC. Looking up the rest from reference TRBV19 and TRBJ2-1 gives the full variable domain: DGGITQSPKYLFRKEGQNVTLSCEQNLNHDAMYWYRQDPGQGLRLIYYSQIVNDFQKGDIAEGYSVSREKKESFPLTVTSAQKNPTAFYLCASSLGTGSYNEQFFGPGTRLTVL.

The chain carries TRBV5-1 and TRBJ2-1; tentative D call: TRBD2 (5 bases). V was shortened by 3 bases and J by 6 bases, with 19 bases between the two germline ends. The CDR3 has 16 amino acids. CDR1 is SGHRS and CDR2 is YFSETQ in the germline V gene. In DNA, the CDR3 is TGCGCCAGCAGCTCCCCTTTTCAGGCGGGTTTCAATGAGCAGTTCTTC. Protein product: CASSSPFQAGFNEQFF.

Comments on this clonotype: A much larger clone is a single base away; this may be a read error. V usage is TRBV6-6 and J usage is TRBJ2-3; D is uncertain. Germline lookup yields CDR1 MNHNY and CDR2 SVGAGI (reference sequence). The ends were cut back, 4 bases at V and 6 bases at J, with 11 bases in the middle. This CDR3 region has 13 residues. CDR3 residues: CASSSTLLDTQYF. The CDR3 coding sequence is TGTGCCAGCAGTTCCACCCTTCTGGATACGCAGTATTTT.

V gene TRBV6-1 combines with J gene TRBJ2-2, with 12 bases that match TRBD2. Trimming at V came to 1 base and at J to 5 bases, leaving 5 bases not matched to a gene. The CDR3 length is 17 residues. Per germline, CDR1 MNHNS and CDR2 SASEGT. The CDR3 spells CASSEGLAGVITGELFF. Here the CDR3 DNA reads TGTGCCAGCAGTGAAGGACTAGCGGGAGTCATTACCGGGGAGCTGTTTTTT.

This chain joins TRBV20-1 and TRBJ2-7; 13 nucleotides match TRBD2. V trimming: 1 base; J trimming: 2 bases; junction bases outside the gene matches: 2. Germline V gene lookup returns CDR1 DFQATT and CDR2 SNEGSKA (reference sequence). The CDR3 is 15 amino acids. CDR3 nucleotides: TGCAGTGCTAGAGCTGGGACTAGCGGGACCTACGAGCAGTACTTC. Encoded protein: CSARAGTSGTYEQYF.

This clonotype was seen more than once but under ten times. This chain connects TRBV12-3 or TRBV12-4 to TRBJ1-6; 9 bases fit TRBD1. The CDR3 extends over 14 amino acids. J lost 9 bases, V lost 5 bases, and 5 bases had no gene match. As DNA, the CDR3 is TGTGCCAGCAGTCCTACAGGGGGCGGTTCACCCCTCCACTTT. Translation: CASSPTGGGSPLHF.

This clonotype was observed many times. The chain has TRBV20-1 and TRBJ2-2; possibly TRBD1 for D (5 bases). The V and J ends lost 3 bases and 2 bases respectively, with 10 bases between them. Germline V gene data show CDR1 as DFQATT and CDR2 as SNEGSKA (reference sequence). This CDR3 region has 14 residues. CDR3 protein: CSASGQGNTGELFF. The CDR3 DNA sequence: TGCAGTGCTAGCGGGCAGGGAAACACCGGGGAGCTGTTTTTT.

This clonotype was picked up a small number of times. The chain recombines TRBV11-2 with TRBJ2-2; the D is unclear. V was pared by 0 bases and J by 4 bases, with 3 bases between. In germline, CDR1 is SGHAT, CDR2 FQNNGV. The CDR3 totals 13 residues. The CDR3 loop is CASSLETTGELFF. The DNA for the CDR3 is TGTGCCAGCAGCTTAGAGACCACCGGGGAGCTGTTTTTT.